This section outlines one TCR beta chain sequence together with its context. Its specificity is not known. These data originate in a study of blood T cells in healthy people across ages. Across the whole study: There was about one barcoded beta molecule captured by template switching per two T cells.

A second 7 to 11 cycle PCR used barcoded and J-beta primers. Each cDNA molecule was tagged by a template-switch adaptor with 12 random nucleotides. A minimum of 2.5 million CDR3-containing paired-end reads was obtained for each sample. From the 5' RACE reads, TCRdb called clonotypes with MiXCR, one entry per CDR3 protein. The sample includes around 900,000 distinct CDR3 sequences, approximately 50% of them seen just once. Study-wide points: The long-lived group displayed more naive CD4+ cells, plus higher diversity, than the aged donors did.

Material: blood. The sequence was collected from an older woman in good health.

Here the CDR3 DNA reads TGTGCCAGCAGCTTAGATTCCCGCCAGCCGGGGGCCAACGTCCTGACTTTC. Protein sequence: CASSLDSRQPGANVLTF. The gene calls are TRBV11-2 and TRBJ2-6; D gene uncertain. Germline V gene lookup returns CDR1 SGHAT and CDR2 FQNNGV. Trimming cost V 0 bases and J 4 bases, with 13 bases left between them. The CDR3 length is 17 residues.